A single TCR beta chain is shown here with its context. No antigen is known for it. The data were obtained in a study of identifying expanded T cells in peripheral blood. Study-wide findings and caveats: Across healthy donors, higher total template counts meant significantly greater two-week count variance.

Germline lookup yields CDR1 MGHRA and CDR2 YSYEKL. The germline V and J ends were trimmed by 2 bases and 4 bases, with 14 bases remaining between them. CDR3 size: 15 residues. TCRdb's copy holds only in-frame clones and misses some; the assay was immunoSEQ multiplex PCR. This table holds around 99,000 clones, roughly nine tenths found once. This sequence joins TRBV4-1 and TRBJ1-2, with D possibly TRBD1 on 6 matching bases. The source is a person aged 18 to 69 in good health. Sequenced material: blood. The chain's CDR3 is CASSQTRTAGYGYTF. CDR3 DNA sequence: TGCGCCAGCAGCCAAACCAGGACAGCTGGCTATGGCTACACCTTC.